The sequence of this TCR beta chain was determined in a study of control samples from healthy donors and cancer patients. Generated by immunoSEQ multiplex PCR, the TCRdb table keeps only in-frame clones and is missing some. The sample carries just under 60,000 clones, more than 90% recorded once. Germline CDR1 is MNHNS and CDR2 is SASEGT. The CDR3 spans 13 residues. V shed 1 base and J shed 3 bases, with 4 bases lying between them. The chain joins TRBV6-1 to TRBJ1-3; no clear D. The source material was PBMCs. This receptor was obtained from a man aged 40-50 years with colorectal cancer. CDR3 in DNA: TGTGCCAGCAGTGAAGAGGTTGGAAACACCATATATTTT. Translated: CASSEEVGNTIYF.